This TCR beta chain comes out of a study of long-term antiretroviral therapy in people with HIV. CDR3 length: 16 amino acids. Germline V CDR1 and CDR2: MDHEN, SYDVKM. The germline V and J ends were trimmed by 2 bases and 2 bases, with 13 bases remaining between them. Study-wide results and caveats: Pre-ART clonal expansion yielded clones that dominated the repertoire at all time points. Older ART regimens may have been in use when blood was drawn between the mid-2000s and the late 2010s. Post-ART, diversity grew, though it stayed under transplant donor control levels. CDR3 length ranges were narrower in HIV repertoires than in controls.

The libraries were made with immunoSEQ v3.0 at survey level. The repertoire was sequenced with immunoSEQ multiplex PCR; TCRdb's copy has only in-frame clones and lacks some. The table lists over 35,000 clones, 80% to 90% of them singletons, with 3.9% in the top ten. To note about this clone: What it recognizes is unknown.

This TCR was recovered from a woman aged 18-29 years with HIV. Specimen: unsorted PBMCs, collected just before starting antiretroviral therapy. The chain combines TRBV28 with TRBJ1-5, with TRBD1 as a possible D gene (6 bases). The CDR3 here is CASSLNPGAGNQPQHF. The CDR3 bases are TGTGCCAGCAGTTTAAATCCAGGGGCAGGCAATCAGCCCCAGCATTTT.